These T cell receptor beta chains were read from a single sample in a study of T cell repertoires in ileal Crohn's disease. Profiling relied on immunoSEQ multiplex PCR, and the TCRdb table lists in-frame clones only, not all of them. The sample comprises around 7,000 clones, around 81% of which are singletons, and approximately 10% rests with the top ten. Sequencing was carried out using ileal tissue. The receptors were sampled from an adult with Crohn's disease. Each CDR3 is given with its conserved first and last residue. The D gene is left open where the match is weak.

DNA: TGCGCCAGCAGCGTCCCAATCAGCGGCAATGAGCAGTTCTTC
CDR3: CASSVPISGNEQFF
V: TRBV5-1
D: NA
J: TRBJ2-1

DNA: TGTGCCAGCAGCTTAGAGACAGGGAAGAGCAGACCCCAGCATTTT
CDR3: CASSLETGKSRPQHF
V: TRBV7-8
D: TRBD1
J: TRBJ1-5

DNA: TGTGCCAGCAGTTACTCAGGGGGCTCTGGGGCCAACGTCCTGACTTTC
CDR3: CASSYSGGSGANVLTF
V: TRBV6-5
D: NA
J: TRBJ2-6

DNA: TGTGCCAGCAGCAGAGACAGGGGGCGGGGCTACACCTTC
CDR3: CASSRDRGRGYTF
V: TRBV9
D: TRBD1
J: TRBJ1-2

DNA: TGCAGCGTTGAAAATACCAGAGGGGCTGGCTACACCTTC
CDR3: CSVENTRGAGYTF
V: TRBV29-1
D: NA
J: TRBJ1-2

DNA: TGTGCCAGCACCAATGTGGGGAGTGAAGCTTTCTTT
CDR3: CASTNVGSEAFF
V: TRBV11-2
D: NA
J: TRBJ1-1

DNA: TGCGCCAGCAGCGATAGCGGGGGGGCGGAGACCCAGTACTTC
CDR3: CASSDSGGAETQYF
V: TRBV5-1
D: TRBD2
J: TRBJ2-5

DNA: TGTGCCATGTCTGAGGCCAACCAAGAGACCCAGTACTTC
CDR3: CAMSEANQETQYF
V: TRBV10-3
D: NA
J: TRBJ2-5

DNA: TGTGCCGGTAGCGGGCCCAACCAAGAGACCCAGTACTTC
CDR3: CAGSGPNQETQYF
V: TRBV30
D: TRBD2
J: TRBJ2-5

DNA: TGTGCCAGCAGCCCCCACCTTCGATATGGCTACACCTTC
CDR3: CASSPHLRYGYTF
V: TRBV14
D: NA
J: TRBJ1-2

DNA: TGTGCCAGCAGTGAATCTGACGGCTATGGCTACACCTTC
CDR3: CASSESDGYGYTF
V: TRBV6-4
D: NA
J: TRBJ1-2

DNA: TGTGCCAGCAGTGAACAGACACCATCGGGGTACTTC
CDR3: CASSEQTPSGYF
V: TRBV6-1
D: NA
J: TRBJ2-7

DNA: TGCGCCAGCAGCTCCCTACCTGGACAGCTTGGCTACACCTTC
CDR3: CASSSLPGQLGYTF
V: TRBV5-1
D: NA
J: TRBJ1-2

DNA: TGTGCCATCGAGGACTACGAACGGGGCGAGCAGTACTTC
CDR3: CAIEDYERGEQYF
V: TRBV28
D: NA
J: TRBJ2-7

DNA: TGCGCCAGTCAGGGCTCTGGCGCTCATAACAATGAGCAGTTCTTC
CDR3: CASQGSGAHNNEQFF
V: TRBV5-1
D: NA
J: TRBJ2-1

DNA: TGTGCCAGCAGCTTGGGGACGGGGGGGACTGAAGCTTTCTTT
CDR3: CASSLGTGGTEAFF
V: TRBV5-4
D: NA
J: TRBJ1-1

DNA: TGTGCCAGCAGTACCCGGCTTCGGGGGAGAAACTACGAGCAGTACTTC
CDR3: CASSTRLRGRNYEQYF
V: TRBV28
D: NA
J: TRBJ2-7

DNA: TGTGCCAGCAGCTTAGTTTTTGGGGAGAACTATGGCTACACCTTC
CDR3: CASSLVFGENYGYTF
V: TRBV11-2
D: NA
J: TRBJ1-2

DNA: TGTGCCAGCACCTCTGACGGATACGAGCAGTACTTC
CDR3: CASTSDGYEQYF
V: TRBV6-1
D: NA
J: TRBJ2-7

DNA: TGTGCCAGCAGCGCGGTCAGCAGGGTGGAAGAGACCCAGTACTTC
CDR3: CASSAVSRVEETQYF
V: TRBV5-4
D: NA
J: TRBJ2-5